This TCR beta chain was recorded in a study of CD8+CD57+ T cells in acquired aplastic anemia (dated by TCRdb to about 2018). Looking at the study overall: A mean of approximately 3 ug of DNA, ranging from about 0.19 to 30 ug, was extracted from sorted CD4+ and CD8+ cells. For healthy donor samples, the average read count was approximately 10 million for CD4+ cells and 11 million to 14 million for CD8+ cells.

Overall study results and their limits: Around 28 CD8+ CDR3 sequences were found to be shared between patients and controls, but these sequences appeared to be highly expressed in patients and within the immunodominant clones of the patients. Between patients and healthy controls, no significant difference in CD8+ Simpson's diversity was found (P=0.060).

About this clonotype: What this receptor recognizes is not known. Per-nucleotide qualities are absent, and no much larger clonotype sits a single base away.

Profiling of TCR beta VDJ combinations and CDR3 sequences used genomic DNA as the template. An Illumina HiSeq 2000 was the platform used for TCR repertoire sequencing. The study's processing was this. TRBV/TRBJ rearrangement plots, CDR3 size and DJ length profiles, and Simpson's diversity index were used to evaluate the repertoires. The most abundant DNA sequence in the deep sequencing data was defined as the immunodominant clone. CDR3 amino acid sequences were checked for sharing between subjects and were compared against published repertoires and the VDJdb database. TCRdb's own reprocessing of the public reads used fastp at Q25 and MiXCR and kept productive beta chains. Entries are consolidated by CDR3 protein sequence, retaining the most common genes and DNA. The V and J calls follow TCRdb's processing rather than the paper's. This sample holds 400,000 to 450,000 distinct CDR3 sequences; around 68% were observed only once. The ten largest clones represent less than 4% of the sample.

The study deep-sequenced TCR repertoires of sorted CD4+ and CD8+ blood T cells from severe aplastic anemia patients and healthy subjects. Ficoll-Paque density gradient centrifugation was used to isolate peripheral blood mononuclear cells. Before DNA extraction, CD4+ and CD8+ T cells were sorted with FACS or magnetic beads. Reading from cysteine to phenylalanine, the CDR3 counts 17 amino acids. The read is trimmed to its CDR3 DNA, 51 bases read in frame from base 1. CDR1 LNHNV and CDR2 YYDKDF are derived from the germline V gene (reference sequence). The chain couples TRBV15 to TRBJ1-1; TRBD1 might be the D gene, on 6 matching bases. This sequence was found in a human donor in good health, serving as a control. The specimen was sorted CD4+, CD8+, or CD8+CD57+ T cells (not recorded which) from PBMCs. The CDR3 loop reads CASSRDRQGLLNTEAFF. The nucleotide sequence is TGTGCGTCCAGCAGAGATCGCCAGGGGCTTTTGAACACTGAAGCTTTCTTT.